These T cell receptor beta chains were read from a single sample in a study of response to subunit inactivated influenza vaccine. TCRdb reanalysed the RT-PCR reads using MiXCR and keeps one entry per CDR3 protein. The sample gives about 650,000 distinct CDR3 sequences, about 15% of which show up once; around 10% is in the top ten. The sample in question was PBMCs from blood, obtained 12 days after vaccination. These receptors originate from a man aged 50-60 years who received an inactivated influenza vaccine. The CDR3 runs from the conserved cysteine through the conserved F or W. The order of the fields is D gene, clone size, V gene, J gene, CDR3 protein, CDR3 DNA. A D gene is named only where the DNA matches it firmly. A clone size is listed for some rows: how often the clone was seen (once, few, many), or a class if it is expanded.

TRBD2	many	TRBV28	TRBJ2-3	CASSRGLAGSTDTQYF	TGTGCCAGCAGCCGCGGACTAGCGGGAAGCACAGATACGCAGTATTTT
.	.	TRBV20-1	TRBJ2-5	CSARILAEETQYF	TGCAGTGCTAGGATTCTGGCAGAAGAGACCCAGTACTTC
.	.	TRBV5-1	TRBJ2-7	CASSGPIRGTLGRQYF	TGCGCCAGCAGCGGACCTATAAGGGGGACCCTGGGGAGGCAGTACTTC
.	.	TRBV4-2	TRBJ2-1	CASSQVDPRYNEQFF	TGTGCCAGCAGCCAAGTCGATCCCCGGTACAATGAGCAGTTCTTC
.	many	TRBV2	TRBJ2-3	CASSEASGTNTDTQYF	TGTGCCAGCAGTGAAGCTAGCGGAACAAACACAGATACGCAGTATTTT
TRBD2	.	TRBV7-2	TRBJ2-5	CASSFAGTSGSQTQYF	TGTGCCAGCAGCTTTGCCGGGACTAGCGGGAGTCAGACCCAGTACTTC
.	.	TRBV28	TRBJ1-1	CASSSGTPEAFF	TGTGCCAGCAGTTCGGGTACCCCTGAAGCTTTCTTT
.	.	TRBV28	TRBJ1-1	CASSAVNGLRAFF	TGTGCCAGCAGTGCCGTTAACGGACTCAGAGCTTTCTTT
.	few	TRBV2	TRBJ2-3	CASSGQRLNTQYF	TGTGCCAGCAGTGGGCAGCGACTAAATACGCAGTATTTT
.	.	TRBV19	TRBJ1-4	CASSGRDTTNEKLFF	TGTGCCAGTAGTGGCCGGGACACGACGAATGAAAAACTGTTTTTT
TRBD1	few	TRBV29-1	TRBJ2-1	CSGSTGSNSYNEQFF	TGCAGCGGTTCGACAGGGTCTAACTCCTACAATGAGCAGTTCTTC
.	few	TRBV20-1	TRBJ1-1	CSAGAMNTEAFF	TGCAGTGCTGGGGCCATGAACACTGAAGCTTTCTTT
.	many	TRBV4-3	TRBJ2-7	CASSRSFLTSNYEQYF	TGCGCCAGCAGCCGAAGCTTCCTGACGTCTAACTACGAGCAGTACTTC
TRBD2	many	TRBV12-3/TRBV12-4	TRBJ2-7	CASSYLAGSSYEQYF	TGTGCCAGCAGTTATTTAGCGGGGAGCTCCTACGAGCAGTACTTC
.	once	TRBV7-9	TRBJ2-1	CASSFIGQSTDEQFF	TGTGCCAGCAGCTTTATAGGACAATCGACGGATGAGCAGTTCTTC
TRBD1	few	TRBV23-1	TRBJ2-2	CASSQWTGHNTGELFF	TGCGCCAGCAGTCAATGGACAGGGCACAACACCGGGGAGCTGTTTTTT
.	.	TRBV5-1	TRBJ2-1	CASSHGSDEQFF	TGCGCCAGCAGCCACGGAAGCGATGAGCAGTTCTTC
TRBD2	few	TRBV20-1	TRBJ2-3	CSASGGFTDTQYF	TGCAGTGCTAGCGGGGGGTTCACAGATACGCAGTATTTT
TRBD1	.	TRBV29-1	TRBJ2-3	CSVEELQTGGGLSDTQYF	TGCAGCGTTGAAGAACTACAGACAGGGGGCGGCCTCTCAGATACGCAGTATTTT
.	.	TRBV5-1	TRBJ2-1	CASSAFTGSSSYNEQFF	TGCGCCAGCAGCGCGTTTACAGGGTCCAGCTCCTACAATGAGCAGTTCTTC
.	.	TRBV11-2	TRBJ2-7	CASSLEARTPYEQYF	TGTGCCAGCAGCTTAGAGGCCAGGACGCCCTACGAGCAGTACTTC
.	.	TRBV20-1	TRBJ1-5	CSARWQVSTLNQPQHF	TGCAGTGCTAGATGGCAGGTCTCTACCCTCAATCAGCCCCAGCATTTT
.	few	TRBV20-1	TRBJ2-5	CSATRTLQETQYF	TGCAGTGCTACCCGGACGCTCCAAGAGACCCAGTACTTC
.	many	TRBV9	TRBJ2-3	CASSVRQTDTQYF	TGTGCCAGCAGCGTCCGACAAACAGATACGCAGTATTTT
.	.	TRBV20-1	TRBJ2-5	CSAGVARPEGTQYF	TGCAGTGCCGGGGTAGCTCGGCCCGAAGGGACCCAGTACTTC
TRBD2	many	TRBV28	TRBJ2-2	CASSSGAGGSGELFF	TGTGCCAGCAGTTCCGGAGCGGGGGGATCCGGGGAGCTGTTTTTT
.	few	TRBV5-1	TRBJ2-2	CASSFVSSETGELFF	TGCGCCAGCAGCTTCGTCAGCTCGGAGACCGGGGAGCTGTTTTTT
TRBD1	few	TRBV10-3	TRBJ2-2	CAISASGTENTGELFF	TGTGCCATCAGTGCATCCGGGACAGAGAACACCGGGGAGCTGTTTTTT
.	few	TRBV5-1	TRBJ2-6	CASSLHGIAGANVLTF	TGCGCCAGCAGCTTGCATGGGATCGCTGGGGCCAACGTCCTGACTTTC
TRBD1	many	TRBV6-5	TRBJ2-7	CASSYSAGQGYEQYF	TGTGCCAGCAGTTACTCCGCTGGACAGGGCTACGAGCAGTACTTC
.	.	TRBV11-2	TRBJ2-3	CASSLRVGGAATDTQYF	TGTGCCAGCAGCTTAAGGGTGGGGGGGGCCGCAACAGATACGCAGTATTTT
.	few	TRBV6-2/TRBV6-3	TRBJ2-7	CASSQNNPPDKQQYF	TGTGCCAGCAGCCAGAACAACCCTCCCGACAAGCAACAGTACTTC
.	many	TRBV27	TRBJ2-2	CASSINTGELFF	TGTGCCAGCAGCATCAACACCGGGGAGCTGTTTTTT
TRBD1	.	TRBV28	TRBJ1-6	CASSLRLGDREDNSPLHF	TGTGCCAGCAGTTTACGATTAGGGGACAGAGAAGATAATTCACCCCTCCACTTT
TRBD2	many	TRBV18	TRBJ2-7	CASSPGGSYEQYF	TGTGCCAGCAGCCCGGGAGGCTCCTACGAGCAGTACTTC
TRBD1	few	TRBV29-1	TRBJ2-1	CSVTPGQGLNEQFF	TGCAGCGTGACGCCGGGACAGGGTCTCAATGAGCAGTTCTTC
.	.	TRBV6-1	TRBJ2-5	CASSKAGTVETQYF	TGTGCCAGCAGTAAGGCCGGGACTGTAGAGACCCAGTACTTC
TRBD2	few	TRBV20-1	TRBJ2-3	CSADGLAGEGTDTQYF	TGCAGTGCTGACGGACTAGCGGGAGAAGGTACAGATACGCAGTATTTT
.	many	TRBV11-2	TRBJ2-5	CASSLGGTEILETQYF	TGTGCCAGCAGTTTGGGGGGGACAGAAATCCTGGAGACCCAGTACTTC
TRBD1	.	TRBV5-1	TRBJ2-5	CASWDRVTETQYF	TGCGCCAGCTGGGACAGGGTGACGGAGACCCAGTACTTC
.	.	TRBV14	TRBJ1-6	CASSPGTPNSPLHF	TGTGCCAGCAGCCCCGGGACACCCAATTCACCCCTCCACTTT
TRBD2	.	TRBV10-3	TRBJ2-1	CAIQGTSGTDEQFF	TGTGCCATTCAAGGGACTAGCGGGACGGATGAGCAGTTCTTC
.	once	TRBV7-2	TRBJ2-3	CASSLVEGVSTDTQYF	TGTGCCAGCAGCTTAGTGGAGGGAGTTAGCACAGATACGCAGTATTTT
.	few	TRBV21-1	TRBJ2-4	CASSTSGTGDPSGIGIAKNIQYF	TGTGCCAGCAGCACGTCCGGGACAGGGGACCCTAGCGGGATTGGGATAGCCAAAAACATTCAGTACTTC
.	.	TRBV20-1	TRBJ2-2	CSANVGGPGELFF	TGCAGTGCTAATGTGGGGGGCCCCGGGGAGCTGTTTTTT